The clone carrying this TCR beta chain showed up just a few times. The antigen remains undetermined. The data originate from a study of T cells in Graves' hyperthyroidism and ophthalmopathy. Findings of the study overall: Before onset, by a median of around 6.4 months, the model predicted ophthalmopathy.

The CDR3 length is 13 residues. V dropped 7 bases and J dropped 0 bases, with 6 bases sitting between them. CDR1 is MNHNS and CDR2 is SASEGT in the germline V gene. Template material for amplifying TCR beta CDR3 regions consisted of RNA transcripts. Using the HTBI primer set, a first-round RT-PCR was run on the TCR CDR3. TCRdb redid the calling of the multiplex PCR reads with MiXCR, one entry per CDR3 protein. Here the sample spans around 800,000 distinct CDR3 sequences, around 39% being singletons. This sequence originates from a man younger than 35 with Graves' hyperthyroidism. Material: blood. The chain couples TRBV6-1 to TRBJ2-2; D remains unclear. The CDR3 nucleotides are TGTGCCAGCACGGACCCGAACACCGGGGAGCTGTTTTTT. Translating it yields CASTDPNTGELFF.